Given below is one TCR beta chain in context. This sample was taken from a study of CD8 T cells in Susac syndrome. RNA amounts of roughly 0.5 to 1 ug underwent reverse transcription with random hexamers. TCRdb redid the calling of the immunoSEQ multiplex PCR reads with MiXCR, one entry per CDR3 protein. The top ten clones hold 0.12% of a sample with about 120,000 distinct CDR3 sequences, approximately 90% of them seen once. Germline V lookup: CDR1 SGHNT, CDR2 YYREEE (reference sequence). This CDR3 comprises 15 residues. Trimming cost V 1 base and J 0 bases, with 11 bases left between them. The sample consisted of CD8+ T cells from PBMCs. The chain has TRBV5-4 and TRBJ2-7, with D unclear. The origin of this receptor is a human donor in good health. The CDR3 coding sequence is TGTGCCAGCAGCTTGATCGGGCCGAGCTCCTACGAGCAGTACTTC. It encodes CASSLIGPSSYEQYF.